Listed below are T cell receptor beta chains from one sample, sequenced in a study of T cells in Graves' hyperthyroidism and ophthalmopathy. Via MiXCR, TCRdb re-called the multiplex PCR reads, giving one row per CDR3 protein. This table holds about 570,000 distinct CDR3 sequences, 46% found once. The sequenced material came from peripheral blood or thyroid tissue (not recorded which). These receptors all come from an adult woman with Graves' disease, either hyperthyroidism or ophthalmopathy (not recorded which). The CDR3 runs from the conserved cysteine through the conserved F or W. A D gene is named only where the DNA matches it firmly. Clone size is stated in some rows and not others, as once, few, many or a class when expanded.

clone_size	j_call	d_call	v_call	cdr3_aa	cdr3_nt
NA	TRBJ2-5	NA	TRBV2	CASKRRETQYF	TGTGCCAGCAAACGCCGGGAGACCCAGTACTTC
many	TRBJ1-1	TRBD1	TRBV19	CASSKGDRRENTEAFF	TGTGCCAGTAGTAAGGGGGACAGACGCGAGAACACTGAAGCTTTCTTT
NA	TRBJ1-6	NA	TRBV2	CASKRDTLEQFVSPLHF	TGTGCCAGCAAACGGGACACCTTGGAGCAGTTTGTCTCACCCCTCCACTTT
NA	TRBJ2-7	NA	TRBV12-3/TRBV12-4	CASSEEAYEQYF	TGTGCCAGCAGTGAGGAGGCTTACGAGCAGTACTTC
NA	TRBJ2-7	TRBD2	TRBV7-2	CASSSLPGTSGNEQYF	TGTGCCAGCAGCTCTTTGCCCGGGACTAGCGGGAACGAGCAGTACTTC
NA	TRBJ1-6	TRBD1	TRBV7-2	CASSGQRDSGDSPLHF	TGTGCCAGCAGCGGACAAAGGGACAGTGGAGATTCACCCCTCCACTTT
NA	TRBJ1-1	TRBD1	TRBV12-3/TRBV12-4	CASTWDRRNTEAFF	TGTGCCAGTACTTGGGACAGGAGAAACACTGAAGCTTTCTTT
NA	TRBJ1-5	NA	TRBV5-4	CASSLGNGYKGTQHF	TGTGCCAGCAGCTTGGGGAACGGGTATAAGGGGACCCAGCATTTT
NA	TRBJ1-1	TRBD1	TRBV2	CASSGGTGGPMNTEAFF	TGTGCCAGCAGTGGCGGGACAGGGGGGCCAATGAACACTGAAGCTTTCTTT
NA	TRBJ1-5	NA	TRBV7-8	CASSLGTSFNEPQHF	TGTGCCAGCAGCTTAGGGACTAGCTTCAATGAGCCCCAGCATTTT